Listed below are T cell receptor beta chains from one sample, sequenced in a study of cytomegalovirus exposure and HLA in healthy donors. Clones were sequenced by immunoSEQ multiplex PCR, and TCRdb holds only the in-frame ones, with some missing. The sample shows around 170,000 clones, approximately 85% of them seen only once. The sequenced material came from PBMCs. The receptors shown here come from a young woman in good health and CMV-seronegative. Each CDR3 is given with its conserved first and last residue. The D gene is left open where the match is weak. Clone size is given for some rows only: seen once, a few or many times, or a class if the clone is expanded.

D: .; J: TRBJ2-7; V: TRBV6-1; size: .; CDR3: CASSGGKNYEQYF; DNA: TGTGCCAGCAGTGGGGGCAAAAACTACGAGCAGTACTTC
D: TRBD2; J: TRBJ2-2; V: TRBV11-3; size: .; CDR3: CASSPTGTSDTGELFF; DNA: TGTGCCAGCAGCCCGACCGGGACTAGCGACACCGGGGAGCTGTTTTTT
D: TRBD2; J: TRBJ2-5; V: TRBV5-1; size: few; CDR3: CASSPGLAQETQYF; DNA: TGCGCCAGCAGCCCGGGACTAGCTCAAGAGACCCAGTACTTC
D: TRBD2; J: TRBJ2-6; V: TRBV9; size: .; CDR3: CASSAPTSGSSGANVLTF; DNA: TGTGCCAGCAGCGCGCCGACTAGCGGGAGCTCCGGGGCCAACGTCCTGACTTTC
D: .; J: TRBJ2-1; V: TRBV7-9; size: .; CDR3: CSSSFVYEQFF; DNA: TGTTCCAGCAGCTTTGTCTATGAGCAGTTCTTC
D: .; J: TRBJ1-1; V: TRBV5-4; size: .; CDR3: CASSLQADTEAFF; DNA: TGTGCCAGCAGCTTACAGGCGGACACTGAAGCTTTCTTT
D: .; J: TRBJ2-1; V: TRBV4-1; size: once; CDR3: CASSRGRDNEQFF; DNA: TGCGCCAGCAGCAGGGGGAGGGACAATGAGCAGTTCTTC
D: .; J: TRBJ2-2; V: TRBV27; size: .; CDR3: CASSLLYGELFF; DNA: TGTGCCAGCAGTCTCCTTTATGGGGAGCTGTTTTTT
D: .; J: TRBJ1-5; V: TRBV11-3; size: few; CDR3: CASSKNRDSYSNQPQHF; DNA: TGTGCCAGCAGTAAAAACCGGGATTCCTATAGCAATCAGCCCCAGCATTTT
D: .; J: TRBJ2-7; V: TRBV27; size: few; CDR3: CASSLSGWSTHEQYF; DNA: TGTGCCAGCAGTTTATCGGGCTGGTCGACCCACGAGCAGTACTTC
D: .; J: TRBJ2-1; V: TRBV6-1; size: few; CDR3: CASSGGVLDTFF; DNA: TGTGCCAGCAGTGGGGGGGTTTTGGATACGTTCTTC
D: .; J: TRBJ2-3; V: TRBV7-2; size: .; CDR3: CASSRDFTDTQYF; DNA: TGTGCCAGCAGCCGGGACTTCACAGATACGCAGTATTTT
D: .; J: TRBJ2-7; V: TRBV5-5; size: .; CDR3: CASTLTILDSSYEQYF; DNA: TGTGCCAGCACCTTAACCATTCTGGACAGCTCCTACGAGCAGTACTTC
D: .; J: TRBJ1-1; V: TRBV29-1; size: .; CDR3: CSVDARGVNTEAFF; DNA: TGCAGCGTTGACGCGCGCGGTGTGAACACTGAAGCTTTCTTT
D: .; J: TRBJ1-1; V: TRBV9; size: .; CDR3: CASSVDPGQDTEAFF; DNA: TGTGCCAGCAGCGTAGATCCAGGGCAGGACACTGAAGCTTTCTTT
D: TRBD1; J: TRBJ2-7; V: TRBV7-2; size: .; CDR3: CASSPGTGVYEQYF; DNA: TGTGCCAGCAGCCCCGGGACAGGCGTCTACGAGCAGTACTTC
D: TRBD1; J: TRBJ1-6; V: TRBV5-8; size: .; CDR3: CASTRPFPQGAPRSLHF; DNA: TGTGCCAGCACCCGGCCCTTCCCGCAGGGGGCCCCGAGGTCCCTCCACTTT
D: TRBD1; J: TRBJ1-3; V: TRBV9; size: .; CDR3: CASSPRGRSGNTIYF; DNA: TGTGCCAGCAGCCCCAGGGGGCGATCTGGAAACACCATATATTTT
D: .; J: TRBJ2-7; V: TRBV14; size: few; CDR3: CASSQAGKVPYEQYF; DNA: TGTGCCAGCAGCCAAGCAGGGAAGGTCCCCTACGAGCAGTACTTC
D: .; J: TRBJ2-3; V: TRBV2; size: .; CDR3: CASSEVTGTLSTDTQYF; DNA: TGTGCCAGCAGTGAGGTAACCGGGACTCTAAGCACAGATACGCAGTATTTT
D: .; J: TRBJ1-2; V: TRBV11-2; size: .; CDR3: CASSLEMTVNGGYTF; DNA: TGTGCCAGCAGCTTAGAAATGACTGTAAACGGTGGCTACACCTTC
D: .; J: TRBJ1-3; V: TRBV7-8; size: .; CDR3: CASSLSVSGNTIYF; DNA: TGTGCCAGCAGCTTGTCGGTTTCTGGAAACACCATATATTTT
D: .; J: TRBJ2-3; V: TRBV7-9; size: few; CDR3: CASSLALEAQYF; DNA: TGTGCCAGCAGCTTAGCTTTAGAAGCGCAGTATTTT
D: .; J: TRBJ2-7; V: TRBV30; size: .; CDR3: CAWSVGGAGSYEQYF; DNA: TGTGCCTGGAGTGTGGGGGGGGCCGGGTCCTACGAGCAGTACTTC
D: TRBD1; J: TRBJ1-1; V: TRBV19; size: .; CDR3: CASTRRRGTGGTEAFF; DNA: TGTGCCAGTACCAGACGGAGGGGGACAGGGGGCACTGAAGCTTTCTTT
D: TRBD2; J: TRBJ2-3; V: TRBV6-5; size: .; CDR3: CASRTSGGSDTQYF; DNA: TGTGCCAGCAGAACTAGCGGGGGGTCGGATACGCAGTATTTT
D: .; J: TRBJ2-7; V: TRBV7-3; size: .; CDR3: CASSLGRECYEQYF; DNA: TGTGCCAGCAGCTTAGGTCGGGAGTGCTACGAGCAGTACTTC
D: TRBD1; J: TRBJ2-3; V: TRBV28; size: .; CDR3: CASQQGGSTDTQYF; DNA: TGTGCCAGCCAACAGGGGGGTAGCACAGATACGCAGTATTTT
D: TRBD2; J: TRBJ2-5; V: TRBV29-1; size: .; CDR3: CSVGGSAGQETQYF; DNA: TGCAGCGTGGGGGGGTCAGCGGGGCAAGAGACCCAGTACTTC
D: .; J: TRBJ1-4; V: TRBV20-1; size: .; CDR3: CSAPRQEKLFF; DNA: TGCAGTGCTCCCCGACAGGAAAAACTGTTTTTT
D: .; J: TRBJ1-2; V: TRBV4-1; size: .; CDR3: CASSTEIFDYGYTF; DNA: TGCGCCAGCAGTACCGAGATTTTTGACTATGGCTACACCTTC
D: .; J: TRBJ1-1; V: TRBV19; size: .; CDR3: CASNRGGARDTEAFF; DNA: TGTGCCAGTAATCGCGGGGGGGCGCGAGACACTGAAGCTTTCTTT